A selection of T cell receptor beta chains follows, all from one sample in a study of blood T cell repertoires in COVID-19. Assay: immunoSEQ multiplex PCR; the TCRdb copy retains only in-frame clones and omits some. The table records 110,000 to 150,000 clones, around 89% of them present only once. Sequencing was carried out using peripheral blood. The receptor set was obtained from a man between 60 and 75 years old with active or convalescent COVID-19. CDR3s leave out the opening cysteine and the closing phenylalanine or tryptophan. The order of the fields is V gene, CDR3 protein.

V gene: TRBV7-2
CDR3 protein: ASSLQGTGLNYGYT

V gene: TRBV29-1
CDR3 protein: SVVRGPTEAF

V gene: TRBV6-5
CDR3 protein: ASSWDRENYGYT

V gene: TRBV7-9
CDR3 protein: ASSRGVLGDLSYNSPLH

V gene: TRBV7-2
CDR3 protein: ASSFGGAQADTQY

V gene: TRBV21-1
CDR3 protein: ASRAGPGANVLT

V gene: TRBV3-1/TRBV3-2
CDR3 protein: ASSSSGSYNEQF

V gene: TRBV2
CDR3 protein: ASSVGGATNEKLF

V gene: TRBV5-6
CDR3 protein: ASSFGQQNSPLH

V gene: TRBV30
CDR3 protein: AWSKGGNNQPQH

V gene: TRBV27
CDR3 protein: ASRTNLRGEQY

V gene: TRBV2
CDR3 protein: ASSQDRGQGGYT

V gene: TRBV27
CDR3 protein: ASSWEGYNSPLH

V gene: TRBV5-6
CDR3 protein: ASSLRGTSVTDTQY

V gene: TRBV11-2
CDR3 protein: ASTSGLEQY

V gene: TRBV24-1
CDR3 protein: APTGIETQY

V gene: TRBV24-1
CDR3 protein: ATSDLGGLGTNTGELF

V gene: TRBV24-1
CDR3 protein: ATSGGPGEEGYT

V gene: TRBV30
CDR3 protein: AWSGGGNYGYT

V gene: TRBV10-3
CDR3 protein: AISAVSGGREQY

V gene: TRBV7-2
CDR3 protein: ASSQGLSSYEQY

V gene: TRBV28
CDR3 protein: ASSSREGGYT

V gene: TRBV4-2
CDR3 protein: ASSQDEGTDGYT

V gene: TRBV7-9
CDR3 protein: ASSPDRGVTGPQH

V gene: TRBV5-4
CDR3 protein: ASSLASGRQETQY

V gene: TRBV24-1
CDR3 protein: ATSDFIARDRVVCSSPLH

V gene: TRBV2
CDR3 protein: ASRVGEGGGELF

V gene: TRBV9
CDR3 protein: ASSGRYGERTEAF

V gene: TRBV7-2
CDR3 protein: ASTWSSETYEQY

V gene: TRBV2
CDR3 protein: ASRPGLTDQPQH

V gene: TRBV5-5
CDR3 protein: ASRSDITYEQY

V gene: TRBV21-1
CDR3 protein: ASSKARTGPYQPQH

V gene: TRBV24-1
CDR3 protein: ATSDPLAGTLN

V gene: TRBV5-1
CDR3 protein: ASSLALGGTGELF

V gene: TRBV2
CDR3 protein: ASTLGGRANEQF

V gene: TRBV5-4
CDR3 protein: ASKLAGYTGELF

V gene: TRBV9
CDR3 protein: ASSVAPTTSGRSTDTQY

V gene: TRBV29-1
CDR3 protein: SVRGQGVFNTDTQY

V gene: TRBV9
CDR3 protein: ASSVTGEGDYEQY

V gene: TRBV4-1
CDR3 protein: ASSQVVGAGGNTIY

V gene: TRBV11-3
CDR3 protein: AGIAGAVLETQY

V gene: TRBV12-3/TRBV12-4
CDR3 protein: ASTPGQTYQAF

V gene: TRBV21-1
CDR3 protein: ASSEHRDREGKSYGYT

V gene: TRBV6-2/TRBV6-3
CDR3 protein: ASSYYRQGDGEAF

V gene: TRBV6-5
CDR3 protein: ASSYGGRAFSDTQY

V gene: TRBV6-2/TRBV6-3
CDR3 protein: ASSDRNYGYT

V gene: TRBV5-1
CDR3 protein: ASSWASGSVDTQY

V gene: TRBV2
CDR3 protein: ASSEALTGGYNEQF

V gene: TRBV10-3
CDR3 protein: AISDYDSYQSSYEQY

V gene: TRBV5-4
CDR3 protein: ASSPEGRGNTIY

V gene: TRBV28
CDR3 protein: ASSYSGAGLTDTQY